This T cell receptor beta chain is drawn from a study of OX40 agonist ivuxolimab in advanced cancers. Findings of the study overall: Partial responders dosed at 0.1-3.0 mg/kg displayed clonal expansion ranking among the lowest.

On this clone: Its specificity is unknown. A read error may account for a junction end that differs from germline.

CDR1 is SNHLY and CDR2 is FYNNEI in the germline V gene. CDR3 length equals 13 residues. Method: immunoSEQ multiplex PCR; TCRdb's copy keeps in-frame clones and lacks some. The sample lists 15,000 to 20,000 clones, around 71% occurring once. This sample comprised CD4+ or CD8+ T cells sorted from blood, obtained in a trial of the OX40 agonist ivuxolimab. The V and J genes are TRBV2 and TRBJ1-1; unclear D gene. The clonotype originates from an adult with an advanced solid tumor such as melanoma, head and neck, liver or kidney cancer. The CDR3, as DNA: TGTGCCAGCAGTGAACAGGTGAATACTGAAGCTTTCTTT. The encoded protein is CASSEQVNTEAFF.